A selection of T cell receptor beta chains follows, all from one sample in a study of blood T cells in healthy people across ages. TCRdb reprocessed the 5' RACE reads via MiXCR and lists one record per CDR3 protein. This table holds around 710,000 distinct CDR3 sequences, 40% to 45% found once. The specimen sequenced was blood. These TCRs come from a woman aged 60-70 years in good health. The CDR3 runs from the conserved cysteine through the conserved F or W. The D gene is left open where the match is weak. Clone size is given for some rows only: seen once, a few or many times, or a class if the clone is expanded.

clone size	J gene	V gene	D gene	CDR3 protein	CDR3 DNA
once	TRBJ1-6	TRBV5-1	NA	CASSLGGGTTFAPLHF	TGCGCCAGCAGCTTGGGCGGGGGCACGACGTTTGCACCCCTCCACTTT
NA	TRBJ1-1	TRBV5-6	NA	CASSYTGTANTEAFF	TGTGCCAGCAGCTATACCGGGACGGCTAACACTGAAGCTTTCTTT
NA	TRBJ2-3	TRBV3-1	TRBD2	CASSRLLAGGSDTQYF	TGTGCCAGCAGCCGTCTACTAGCGGGAGGTTCAGATACGCAGTATTTT
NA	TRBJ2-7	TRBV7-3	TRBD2	CASSPLAGATYEQYF	TGTGCCAGCAGCCCTCTAGCGGGCGCCACCTACGAGCAGTACTTC
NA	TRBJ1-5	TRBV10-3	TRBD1	CAIRQGDGQPQHF	TGTGCCATCCGACAGGGTGATGGCCAGCCCCAGCATTTT
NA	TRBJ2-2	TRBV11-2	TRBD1	CASSVSGTGVAGELFF	TGTGCCAGCAGCGTTTCCGGGACAGGGGTCGCCGGGGAGCTGTTTTTT
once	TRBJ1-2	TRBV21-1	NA	CASSKELGQTPGYTF	TGTGCCAGCAGCAAAGAACTGGGACAGACTCCTGGCTACACCTTC
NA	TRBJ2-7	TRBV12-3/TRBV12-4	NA	CASSPFRGGGDEQYF	TGTGCCAGCAGTCCGTTCAGGGGGGGCGGAGACGAGCAGTACTTC
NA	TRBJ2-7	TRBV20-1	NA	CSARDLGGAHYEQYF	TGCAGTGCTAGAGATTTAGGGGGGGCCCACTACGAGCAGTACTTC
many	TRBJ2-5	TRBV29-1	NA	CSVVWGSGREETQYF	TGCAGCGTTGTCTGGGGGAGCGGTCGTGAAGAGACCCAGTACTTC
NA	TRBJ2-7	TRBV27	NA	CASSQPGAEQYF	TGTGCCAGCAGTCAACCGGGAGCCGAGCAGTACTTC
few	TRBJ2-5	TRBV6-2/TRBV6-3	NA	CASSTGLETQYF	TGTGCCAGCAGTACAGGCTTAGAGACCCAGTACTTC
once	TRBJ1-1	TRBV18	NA	CASSPTGEGSGEAFF	TGTGCCAGCTCACCAACCGGGGAGGGGTCCGGTGAAGCTTTCTTT
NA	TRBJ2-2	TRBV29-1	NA	CSVEDSRAGAGELFF	TGCAGCGTTGAAGATTCAAGGGCCGGGGCCGGGGAGCTGTTTTTT
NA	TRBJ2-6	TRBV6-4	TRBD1	CASRQHPRTGAGANVLTF	TGTGCCAGCAGACAACATCCCCGGACAGGGGCTGGGGCCAACGTCCTGACTTTC
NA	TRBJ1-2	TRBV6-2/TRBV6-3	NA	CASSYSAGGGYGYTF	TGTGCCAGCAGTTACTCCGCAGGAGGGGGCTATGGCTACACCTTC
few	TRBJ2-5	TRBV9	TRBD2	CASSVGPSGGVEAQYF	TGTGCCAGCAGCGTAGGCCCTAGCGGGGGAGTGGAGGCCCAGTACTTC
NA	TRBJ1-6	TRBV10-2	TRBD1	CASRGTGMSSYNSPPHF	TGCGCCAGCAGGGGGACAGGGATGAGCTCCTATAATTCACCCCCCCACTTT
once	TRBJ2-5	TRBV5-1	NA	CASSWTGRPEIQYF	TGCGCCAGCAGCTGGACCGGCCGACCGGAGATCCAGTACTTC
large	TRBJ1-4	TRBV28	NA	CASSSGTENEKLFF	TGTGCCAGCAGTTCCGGGACGGAGAATGAAAAACTGTTTTTT
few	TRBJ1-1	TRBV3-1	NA	CASSQENLGNTEAFF	TGTGCCAGCAGCCAAGAGAACCTGGGGAACACTGAAGCTTTCTTT
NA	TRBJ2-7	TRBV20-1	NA	CSARGWGDSYEQYF	TGCAGTGCTAGAGGCTGGGGGGACTCCTACGAGCAGTACTTC
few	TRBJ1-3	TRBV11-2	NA	CASSLVGGSGNTIYF	TGTGCCAGCAGCTTAGTCGGGGGGTCCGGAAACACCATATATTTT
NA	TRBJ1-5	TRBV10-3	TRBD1	CAISAGTEHQPQHF	TGTGCCATCAGTGCCGGGACAGAGCATCAGCCCCAGCATTTT
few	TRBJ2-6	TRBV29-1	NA	CSVGGATSGANVLTF	TGCAGCGTTGGGGGGGCGACATCCGGGGCCAACGTCCTGACTTTC
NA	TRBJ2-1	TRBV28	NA	CASSLGDTGVIYEQFF	TGTGCCAGCAGCTTGGGGGACACCGGGGTAATCTACGAGCAGTTCTTC
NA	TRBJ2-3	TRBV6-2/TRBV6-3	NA	CASSYSRPLDTQYF	TGTGCCAGCAGTTACTCGAGACCGTTAGATACGCAGTATTTT
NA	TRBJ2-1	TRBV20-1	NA	CSAVESSYNEQFF	TGCAGTGCGGTCGAGAGCTCCTACAATGAGCAGTTCTTC
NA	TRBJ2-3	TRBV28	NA	CASSLYSSPSTDTQYF	TGTGCCAGCAGTTTATATAGCAGCCCTAGCACAGATACGCAGTATTTT
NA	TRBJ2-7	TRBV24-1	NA	CATSDRTTPTYEQYF	TGTGCCACCAGTGATAGGACGACGCCTACCTACGAGCAGTACTTC
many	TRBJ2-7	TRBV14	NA	CASSHLRLGEQYF	TGTGCCAGCAGCCATCTAAGGTTGGGCGAGCAGTACTTC
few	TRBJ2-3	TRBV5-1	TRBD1	CASSTTGKLGTDTQYF	TGCGCCAGCAGCACGACAGGGAAGCTAGGCACAGATACGCAGTATTTT
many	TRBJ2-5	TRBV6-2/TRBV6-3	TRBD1	CASRVDREETQYF	TGTGCCAGCAGAGTTGACAGGGAAGAGACCCAGTACTTC
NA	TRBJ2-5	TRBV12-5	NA	CASGPRRGQGGETQYF	TGTGCTAGTGGTCCCCGGCGGGGGCAAGGTGGAGAGACCCAGTACTTC
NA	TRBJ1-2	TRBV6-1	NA	CASSDSGLRSLYGYTF	TGTGCCAGCAGTGATTCAGGACTGAGGTCCCTGTATGGCTACACCTTC
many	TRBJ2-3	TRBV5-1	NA	CASSLAEATDTQYF	TGCGCCAGCAGCTTGGCCGAGGCCACAGATACGCAGTATTTT
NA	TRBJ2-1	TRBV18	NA	CASSRGGEETQFF	TGTGCCAGCTCACGCGGTGGAGAAGAGACCCAGTTCTTC
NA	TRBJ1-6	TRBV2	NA	CASSEALDSPLHF	TGTGCCAGCAGTGAAGCGCTAGATTCACCCCTCCACTTT
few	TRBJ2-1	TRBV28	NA	CASSWSEQFF	TGTGCCAGCAGTTGGTCGGAGCAGTTCTTC
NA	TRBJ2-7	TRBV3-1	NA	CASSRTEIQYF	TGTGCCAGCAGTCGTACGGAGATCCAGTACTTC
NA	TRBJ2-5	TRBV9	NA	CASSVVSGTQETQYF	TGTGCCAGCAGCGTAGTATCAGGGACCCAAGAGACCCAGTACTTC
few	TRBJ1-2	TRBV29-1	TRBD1	CSTRQGQYGYTF	TGCAGCACGAGACAGGGACAATATGGCTACACCTTC
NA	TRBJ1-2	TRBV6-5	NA	CASSYQVDDPAYGYTF	TGTGCCAGCAGTTACCAAGTAGACGATCCAGCCTATGGCTACACCTTC
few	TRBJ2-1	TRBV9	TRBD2	CASSVVNSGSDEQFF	TGTGCCAGCAGCGTAGTGAATAGCGGGAGCGATGAGCAGTTCTTC
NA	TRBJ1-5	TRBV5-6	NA	CASSVTGRSNQPQHF	TGTGCCAGCAGCGTTACAGGACGGAGCAATCAGCCCCAGCATTTT
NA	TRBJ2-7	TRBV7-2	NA	CASSSAMADEQYF	TGTGCCAGCAGCTCAGCCATGGCAGACGAGCAGTACTTC
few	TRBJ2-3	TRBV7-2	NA	CASSPSGGTARGTQYF	TGTGCCAGCAGCCCTTCGGGCGGGACAGCCCGTGGTACGCAGTATTTT
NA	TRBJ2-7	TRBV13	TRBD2	CASSFSLAGSWEQYF	TGTGCCAGCAGCTTTTCACTAGCGGGGAGCTGGGAGCAGTACTTC
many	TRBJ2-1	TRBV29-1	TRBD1	CSLSHRGFYNEQFF	TGCAGCCTTTCCCACAGGGGCTTCTACAATGAGCAGTTCTTC
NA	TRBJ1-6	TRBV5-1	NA	CASSLTGVRYNSPLHF	TGCGCCAGCAGCTTGACGGGGGTTCGGTATAATTCACCCCTCCACTTT